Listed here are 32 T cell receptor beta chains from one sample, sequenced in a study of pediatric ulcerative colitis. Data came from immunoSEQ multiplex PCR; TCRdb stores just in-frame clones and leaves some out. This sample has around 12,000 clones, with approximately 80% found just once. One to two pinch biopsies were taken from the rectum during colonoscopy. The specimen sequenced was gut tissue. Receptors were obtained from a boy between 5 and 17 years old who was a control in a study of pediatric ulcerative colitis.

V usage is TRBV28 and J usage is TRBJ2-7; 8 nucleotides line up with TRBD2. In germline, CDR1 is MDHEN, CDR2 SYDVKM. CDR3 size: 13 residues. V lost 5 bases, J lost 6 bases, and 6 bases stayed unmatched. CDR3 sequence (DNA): TGTGCCAGCAGTCCCGGTACTAGCGGCGAGCAGTACTTC. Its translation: CASSPGTSGEQYF.

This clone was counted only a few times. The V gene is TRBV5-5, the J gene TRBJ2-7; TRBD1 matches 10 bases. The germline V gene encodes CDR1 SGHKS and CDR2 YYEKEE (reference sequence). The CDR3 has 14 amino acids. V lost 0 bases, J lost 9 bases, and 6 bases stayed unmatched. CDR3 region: CASSLEGQGSGQYF. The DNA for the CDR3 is TGTGCCAGCAGCTTGGAGGGACAGGGGTCGGGGCAGTACTTC.

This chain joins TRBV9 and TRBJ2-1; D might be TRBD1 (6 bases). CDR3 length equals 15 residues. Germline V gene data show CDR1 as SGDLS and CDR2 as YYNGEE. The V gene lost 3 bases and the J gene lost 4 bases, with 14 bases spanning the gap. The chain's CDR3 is CASSEQGISYNEQFF. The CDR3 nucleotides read TGTGCCAGCAGCGAACAGGGAATCAGTTACAATGAGCAGTTCTTC. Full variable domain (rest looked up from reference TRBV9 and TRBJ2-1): DSGVTQTPKHLITATGQRVTLRCSPRSGDLSVYWYQQSLDQGLQFLIQYYNGEERAKGNILERFSAQQFPDLHSELNLSSLELGDSALYFCASSEQGISYNEQFFGPGTRLTVL.

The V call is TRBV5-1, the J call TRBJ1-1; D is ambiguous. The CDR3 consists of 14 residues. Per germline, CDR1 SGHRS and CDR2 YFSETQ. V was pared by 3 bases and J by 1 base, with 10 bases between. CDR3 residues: CASSSYTSNTEAFF. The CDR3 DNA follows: TGCGCCAGCAGCTCCTACACCTCGAACACTGAAGCTTTCTTT. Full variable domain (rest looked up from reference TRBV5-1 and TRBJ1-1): KAGVTQTPRYLIKTRGQQVTLSCSPISGHRSVSWYQQTPGQGLQFLFEYFSETQRNKGNFPGRFSGRQFSNSRSEMNVSTLELGDSALYLCASSSYTSNTEAFFGQGTRLTVV.

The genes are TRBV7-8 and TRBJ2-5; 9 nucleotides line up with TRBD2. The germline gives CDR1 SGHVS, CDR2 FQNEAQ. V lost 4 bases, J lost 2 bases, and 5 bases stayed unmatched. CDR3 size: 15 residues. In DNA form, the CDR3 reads TGTGCCAGCAGCTCTAGACTAGCGGAGCAAGAGACCCAGTACTTC. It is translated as CASSSRLAEQETQYF.

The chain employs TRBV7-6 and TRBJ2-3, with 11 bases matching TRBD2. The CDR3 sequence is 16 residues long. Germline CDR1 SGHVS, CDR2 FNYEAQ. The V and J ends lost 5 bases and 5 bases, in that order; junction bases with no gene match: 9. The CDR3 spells CASSALAGGPEDTQYF. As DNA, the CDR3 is TGTGCCAGCAGCGCCTTAGCGGGAGGGCCTGAAGATACGCAGTATTTT.

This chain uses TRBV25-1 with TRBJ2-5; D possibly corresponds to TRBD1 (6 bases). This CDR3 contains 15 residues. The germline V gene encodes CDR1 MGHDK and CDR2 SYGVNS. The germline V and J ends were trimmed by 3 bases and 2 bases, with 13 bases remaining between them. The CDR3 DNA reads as TGTGCCAGCAGTGACCGCGGACAGTTTCAAGAGACCCAGTACTTC. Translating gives CASSDRGQFQETQYF. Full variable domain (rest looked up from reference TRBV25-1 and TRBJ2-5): EADIYQTPRYLVIGTGKKITLECSQTMGHDKMYWYQQDPGMELHLIHYSYGVNSTEKGDLSSESTVSRIRTEHFPLTLESARPSHTSQYLCASSDRGQFQETQYFGPGTRLLVL.

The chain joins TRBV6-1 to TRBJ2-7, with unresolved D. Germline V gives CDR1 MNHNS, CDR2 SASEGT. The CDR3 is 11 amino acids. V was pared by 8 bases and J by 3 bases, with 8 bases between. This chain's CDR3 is CASVGYYEQYV. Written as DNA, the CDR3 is TGTGCCAGCGTGGGTTACTACGAGCAGTACGTC.

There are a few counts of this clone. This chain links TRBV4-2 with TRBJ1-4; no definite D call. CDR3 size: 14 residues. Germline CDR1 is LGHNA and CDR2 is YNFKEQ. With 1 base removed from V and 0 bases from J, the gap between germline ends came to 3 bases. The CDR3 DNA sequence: TGTGCCAGCAGCCAAGGTGCAACTAATGAAAAACTGTTTTTT. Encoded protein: CASSQGATNEKLFF.

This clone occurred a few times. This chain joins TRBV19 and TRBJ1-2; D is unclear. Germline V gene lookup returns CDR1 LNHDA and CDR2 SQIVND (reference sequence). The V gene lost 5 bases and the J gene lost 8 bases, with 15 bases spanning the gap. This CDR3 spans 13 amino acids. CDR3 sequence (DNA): TGTGCCAGTAGTCCGACGGACCTTCGGGGCTACACCTTC. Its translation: CASSPTDLRGYTF.

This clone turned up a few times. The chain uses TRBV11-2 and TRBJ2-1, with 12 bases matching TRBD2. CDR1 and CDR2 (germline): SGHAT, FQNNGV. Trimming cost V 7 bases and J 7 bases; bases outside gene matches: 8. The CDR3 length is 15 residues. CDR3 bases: TGTGCCAGCATAAGACTAGCGGGAGCGTGGAATGAGCAGTTCTTC. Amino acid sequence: CASIRLAGAWNEQFF.

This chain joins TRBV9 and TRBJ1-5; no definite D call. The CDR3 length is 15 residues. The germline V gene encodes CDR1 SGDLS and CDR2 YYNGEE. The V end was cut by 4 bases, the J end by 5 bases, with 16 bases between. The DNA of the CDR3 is TGTGCCAGCAGCCGAGAGGAGGGTACCTATCAGCCCCAGCATTTT. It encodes CASSREEGTYQPQHF.

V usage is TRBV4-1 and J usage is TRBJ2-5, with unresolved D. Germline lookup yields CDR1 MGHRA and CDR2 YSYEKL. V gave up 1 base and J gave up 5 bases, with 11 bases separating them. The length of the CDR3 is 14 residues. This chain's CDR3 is CASSQAGRPETQYF. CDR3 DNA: TGCGCCAGCAGCCAAGCCGGAAGGCCGGAGACCCAGTACTTC.

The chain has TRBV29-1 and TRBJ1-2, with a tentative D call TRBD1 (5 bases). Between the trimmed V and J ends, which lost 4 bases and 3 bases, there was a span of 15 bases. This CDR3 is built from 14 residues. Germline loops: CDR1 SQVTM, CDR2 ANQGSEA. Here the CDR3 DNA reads TGCAGCGTTGTTGGCAGGGAGGCTGACTATGGCTACACCTTC. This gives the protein CSVVGREADYGYTF.

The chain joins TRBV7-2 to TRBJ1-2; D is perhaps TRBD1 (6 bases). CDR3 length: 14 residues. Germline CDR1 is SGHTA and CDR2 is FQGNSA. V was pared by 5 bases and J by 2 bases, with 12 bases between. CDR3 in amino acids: CASSLGQRNYGYTF. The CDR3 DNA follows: TGTGCCAGCAGCCTTGGACAGCGGAACTATGGCTACACCTTC.

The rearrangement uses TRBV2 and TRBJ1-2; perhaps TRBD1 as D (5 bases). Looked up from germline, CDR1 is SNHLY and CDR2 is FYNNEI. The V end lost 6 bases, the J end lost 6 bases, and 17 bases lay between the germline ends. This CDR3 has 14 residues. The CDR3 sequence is CASSLPPGTDGYTF. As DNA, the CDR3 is TGTGCCAGCAGCTTACCCCCAGGGACGGATGGCTACACCTTC.

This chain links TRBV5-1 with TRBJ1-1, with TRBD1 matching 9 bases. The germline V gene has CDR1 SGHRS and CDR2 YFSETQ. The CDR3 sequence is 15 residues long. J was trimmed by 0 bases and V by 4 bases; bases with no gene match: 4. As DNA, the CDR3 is TGCGCCAGCAGCACGGGACAGGGTTTGAACACTGAAGCTTTCTTT. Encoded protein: CASSTGQGLNTEAFF.

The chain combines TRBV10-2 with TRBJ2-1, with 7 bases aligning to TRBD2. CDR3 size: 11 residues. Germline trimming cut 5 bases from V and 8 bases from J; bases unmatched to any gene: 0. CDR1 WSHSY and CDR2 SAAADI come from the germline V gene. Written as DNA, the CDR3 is TGCGCCAGCAGTACTAGCGATGAGCAGTTCTTC. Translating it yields CASSTSDEQFF.

The CDR3 protein is CASSLDNNQPQHF. In DNA form, the CDR3 reads TGTGCCAGCAGCTTGGACAACAATCAGCCCCAGCATTTT. The V and J genes are TRBV5-5 and TRBJ1-5; D is unresolved. The CDR3 loop spans 13 amino acids. Trimming shortened V by 0 bases and J by 3 bases, and 4 bases separated the two germline ends. CDR1 and CDR2 (germline): SGHKS, YYEKEE (reference sequence). Full variable domain (remainder filled in from reference TRBV5-5 and TRBJ1-5): DAGVTQSPTHLIKTRGQQVTLRCSPISGHKSVSWYQQVLGQGPQFIFQYYEKEERGRGNFPDRFSARQFPNYSSELNVNALLLGDSALYLCASSLDNNQPQHFGDGTRLSIL.

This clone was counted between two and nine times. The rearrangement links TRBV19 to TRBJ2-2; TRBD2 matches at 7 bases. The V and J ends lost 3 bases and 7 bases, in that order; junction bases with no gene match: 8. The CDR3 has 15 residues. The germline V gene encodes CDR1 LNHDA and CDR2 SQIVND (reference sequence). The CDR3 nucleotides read TGTGCCAGTAGTATCTCTACGGGAGGAAGCGGGGAGCTGTTTTTT. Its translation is CASSISTGGSGELFF.

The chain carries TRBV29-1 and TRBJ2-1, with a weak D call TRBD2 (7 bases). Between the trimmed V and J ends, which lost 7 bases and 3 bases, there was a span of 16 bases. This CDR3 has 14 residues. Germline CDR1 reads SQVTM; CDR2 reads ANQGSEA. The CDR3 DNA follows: TGCAGCGCCCGAATGGGAGGGGGCTACAATGAGCAGTTCTTC. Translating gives CSARMGGGYNEQFF.

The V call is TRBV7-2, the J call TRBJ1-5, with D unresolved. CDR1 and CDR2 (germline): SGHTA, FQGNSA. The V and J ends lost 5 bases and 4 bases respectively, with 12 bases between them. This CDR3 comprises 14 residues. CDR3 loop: CASSAQRLNQPQHF. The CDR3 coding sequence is TGTGCCAGCAGCGCTCAAAGATTAAATCAGCCCCAGCATTTT.

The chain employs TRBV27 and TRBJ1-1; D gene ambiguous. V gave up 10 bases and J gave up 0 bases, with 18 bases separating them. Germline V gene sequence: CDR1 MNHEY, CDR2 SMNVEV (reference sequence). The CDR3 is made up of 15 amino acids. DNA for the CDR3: TGTGCCACCAGGCTGGGCGCAGAGATGAACACTGAAGCTTTCTTT. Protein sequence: CATRLGAEMNTEAFF.

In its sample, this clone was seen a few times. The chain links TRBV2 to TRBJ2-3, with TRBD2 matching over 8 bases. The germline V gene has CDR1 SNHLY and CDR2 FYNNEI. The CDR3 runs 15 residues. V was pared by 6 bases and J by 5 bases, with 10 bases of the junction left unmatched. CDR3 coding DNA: TGTGCCAGCAGGCCGAGGGCGGGAGGTGGAGATACGCAGTATTTT. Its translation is CASRPRAGGGDTQYF.

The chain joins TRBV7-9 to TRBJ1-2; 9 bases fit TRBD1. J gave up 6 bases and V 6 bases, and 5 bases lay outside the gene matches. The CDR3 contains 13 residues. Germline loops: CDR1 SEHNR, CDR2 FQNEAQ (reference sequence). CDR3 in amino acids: CASRGGQGDGYTF. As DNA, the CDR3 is TGTGCCAGCAGGGGGGGACAGGGCGATGGCTACACCTTC.

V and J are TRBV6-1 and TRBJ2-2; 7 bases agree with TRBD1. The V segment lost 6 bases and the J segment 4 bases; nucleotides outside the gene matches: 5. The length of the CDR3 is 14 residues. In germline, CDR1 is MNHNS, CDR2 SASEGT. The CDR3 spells CASRRTGFTGELFF. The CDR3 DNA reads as TGTGCCAGCAGACGGACAGGCTTCACCGGGGAGCTGTTTTTT.

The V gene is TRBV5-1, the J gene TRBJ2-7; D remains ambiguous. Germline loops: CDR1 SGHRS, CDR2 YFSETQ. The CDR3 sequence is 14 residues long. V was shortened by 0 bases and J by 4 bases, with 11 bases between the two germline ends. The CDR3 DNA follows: TGCGCCAGCAGCTTGGGTTTTGGCACATACGAGCAGTACTTC. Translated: CASSLGFGTYEQYF.

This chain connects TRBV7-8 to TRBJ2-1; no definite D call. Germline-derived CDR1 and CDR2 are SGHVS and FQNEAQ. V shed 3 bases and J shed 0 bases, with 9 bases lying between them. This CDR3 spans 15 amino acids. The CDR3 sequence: CASSLALSSYNEQFF. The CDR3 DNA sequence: TGTGCCAGCAGCTTGGCTCTGAGCTCCTACAATGAGCAGTTCTTC. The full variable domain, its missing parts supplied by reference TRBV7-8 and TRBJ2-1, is GAGVSQSPRYKVAKRGQDVALRCDPISGHVSLFWYQQALGQGPEFLTYFQNEAQLDKSGLPSDRFFAERPEGSVSTLKIQRTQQEDSAVYLCASSLALSSYNEQFFGPGTRLTVL.

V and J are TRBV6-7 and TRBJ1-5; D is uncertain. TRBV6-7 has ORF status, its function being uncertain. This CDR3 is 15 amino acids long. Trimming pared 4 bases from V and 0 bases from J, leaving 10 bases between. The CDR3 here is CASSSRPASNQPQHF. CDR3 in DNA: TGTGCCAGCAGTTCCCGGCCCGCTAGCAATCAGCCCCAGCATTTT.

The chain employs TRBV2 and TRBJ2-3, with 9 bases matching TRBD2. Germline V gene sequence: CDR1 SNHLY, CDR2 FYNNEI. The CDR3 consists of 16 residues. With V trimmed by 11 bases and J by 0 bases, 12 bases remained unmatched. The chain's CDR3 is CAVTVLAGTSTDTQYF. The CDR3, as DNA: TGTGCCGTTACGGTGCTAGCGGGAACTAGCACAGATACGCAGTATTTT.

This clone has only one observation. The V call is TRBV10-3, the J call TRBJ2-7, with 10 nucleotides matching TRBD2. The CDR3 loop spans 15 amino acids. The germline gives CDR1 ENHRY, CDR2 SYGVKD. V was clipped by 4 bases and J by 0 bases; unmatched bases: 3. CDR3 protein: CAISASSGSSYEQYF. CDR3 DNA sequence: TGTGCCATCAGTGCCTCTAGCGGGAGCTCCTACGAGCAGTACTTC.

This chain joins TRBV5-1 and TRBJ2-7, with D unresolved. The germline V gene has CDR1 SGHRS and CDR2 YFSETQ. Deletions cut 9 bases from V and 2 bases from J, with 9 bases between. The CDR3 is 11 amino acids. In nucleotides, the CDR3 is TGCGCCACCCAGATAACCTACGAGCAGTACTTC. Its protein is CATQITYEQYF. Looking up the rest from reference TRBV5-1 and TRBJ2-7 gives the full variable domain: KAGVTQTPRYLIKTRGQQVTLSCSPISGHRSVSWYQQTPGQGLQFLFEYFSETQRNKGNFPGRFSGRQFSNSRSEMNVSTLELGDSALYLCATQITYEQYFGPGTRLTVT.